The 24 T cell receptor beta chains listed next were all sequenced from one sample in a study of shared clonotypes between healthy human individuals. Clones were read by immunoSEQ multiplex PCR, and TCRdb kept only the in-frame ones, dropping some. This sample carries 2 million to 2.5 million clones, more than 80% of them seen once, and the ten largest clones take about 0.37%. Sequenced material: naive CD4+ T cells from PBMCs. The sample's subset: CD45RA+ positively selected. These receptors all come from a man aged 18 to 30 in good health. Some clones in this sample may be carry-over from other donors' samples.

This clone was detected a few times. Within the sample, other DNA sequences also encode this same CDR3. V usage is TRBV7-2 and J usage is TRBJ2-7; TRBD2 agrees at 12 bases. Germline values: CDR1 SGHTA, CDR2 FQGNSA. The CDR3 is 14 residues long. V gave up 4 bases and J gave up 3 bases; unmatched junction bases: 1. This CDR3 reads CASSSGLAGYEQYF. The CDR3 DNA sequence: TGTGCCAGCAGCTCGGGACTAGCGGGCTACGAGCAGTACTTC.

The V gene is TRBV29-1, the J gene TRBJ2-4, with D perhaps being TRBD1 or TRBD2 (5 bases each). This CDR3 contains 13 residues. Germline CDR1 SQVTM, CDR2 ANQGSEA. The V end was cut by 4 bases, the J end by 0 bases, with 7 bases between. The CDR3: CSVAGRAKNIQYF. CDR3 nucleotide sequence: TGCAGCGTTGCGGGACGAGCCAAAAACATTCAGTACTTC.

This chain connects TRBV2 to TRBJ1-5; D is possibly TRBD1 (6 bases). Germline V gene lookup returns CDR1 SNHLY and CDR2 FYNNEI. The CDR3 is 14 residues long. The V and J ends lost 7 bases and 1 base respectively, with 11 bases between them. The CDR3 nucleotides are TGTGCCAGCACCCCCGGGACAAGCAATCAGCCCCAGCATTTT. It translates to CASTPGTSNQPQHF.

The chain carries TRBV5-1 and TRBJ1-1; D not resolved. The V gene lost 5 bases and the J gene lost 3 bases, with 14 bases spanning the gap. CDR1 SGHRS and CDR2 YFSETQ come from the germline V gene. The CDR3 covers 14 residues. CDR3 region: CASRLGIQDTEAFF. DNA for the CDR3: TGCGCCAGCAGACTGGGGATCCAGGACACTGAAGCTTTCTTT.

This clone occurred once. The rearrangement joins TRBV2 to TRBJ2-7; 8 bases are shared with TRBD2. The CDR3 runs 15 residues. Trimming took 6 bases from V and 2 from J; bases not matched to a gene: 9. Germline lookup yields CDR1 SNHLY and CDR2 FYNNEI. CDR3 sequence reads: CASRQDLAGPYEQYF. The CDR3 DNA is TGTGCCAGCAGGCAAGACCTAGCGGGCCCCTACGAGCAGTACTTC.

V is TRBV5-5 and J is TRBJ2-7; unclear D gene. The V end lost 0 bases, the J end lost 2 bases, and 18 bases lay between the germline ends. Germline values: CDR1 SGHKS, CDR2 YYEKEE (reference sequence). There are 17 residues in the CDR3. The CDR3 coding sequence is TGTGCCAGCAGCTTGGCCATCCCAAGGAAGACCACCTACGAGCAGTACTTC. Its protein is CASSLAIPRKTTYEQYF.

V is TRBV27 and J is TRBJ2-2, with TRBD2 matching over 8 bases. The CDR3 runs 16 residues. Losses at the gene ends were 6 bases for V and 6 bases for J; bases not matched to a gene: 12. The germline CDR1 and CDR2 sequences are MNHEY and SMNVEV (reference sequence). The CDR3 sequence: CASRDLSGLGSGELFF. For the CDR3, the DNA is TGTGCCAGCAGGGACCTATCGGGACTAGGGTCCGGGGAGCTGTTTTTT.

This clone was picked up one time. CDR3 amino acids: CASSFSPGQTQYF. The CDR3 coding sequence is TGCGCCAGCAGCTTCAGTCCGGGTCAGACCCAGTACTTC. The chain joins TRBV5-1 to TRBJ2-5; the D is unclear. There are 13 residues in the CDR3. Germline CDR1 is SGHRS and CDR2 is YFSETQ. V lost 2 bases and J 6 bases, leaving 11 bases between the germline ends.

The genes are TRBV7-3 and TRBJ2-5; 7 bases are a match to TRBD1. This CDR3 is 15 amino acids long. Trimming took 2 bases from V and 5 from J; bases not matched to a gene: 8. The V gene's germline CDR1 is SGHTA and CDR2 FQGTGA. In DNA, the CDR3 is TGTGCCAGCAGCTTAGGCCTTCAGGGGGTGGAGACCCAGTACTTC. Translation gives CASSLGLQGVETQYF.

This clone was observed a single time. The chain uses TRBV18 and TRBJ2-7; no clear D. CDR3 size: 16 residues. Germline values: CDR1 KGHSH, CDR2 LQKENI. The germline V and J ends were trimmed by 5 bases and 0 bases, with 17 bases remaining between them. The CDR3 DNA reads as TGTGCCAGCTCAGCCGGGTCGTCAAGGAGCTCCTACGAGCAGTACTTC. Its protein is CASSAGSSRSSYEQYF.

V gene TRBV5-1 combines with J gene TRBJ1-5; TRBD1 might be the D (6 bases). CDR1 is SGHRS and CDR2 is YFSETQ in the germline V gene. This CDR3 is 14 amino acids long. Trimming left V 5 bases short and J 2 bases short, with 11 bases between. The CDR3 coding sequence is TGCGCCAGCAGGGAGGACAGAGGCAATCAGCCCCAGCATTTT. Its protein is CASREDRGNQPQHF.

This clone was picked up one time. The chain has TRBV10-3 and TRBJ2-7; 9 positions agree with TRBD1. This CDR3 comprises 13 residues. Germline V gene sequence: CDR1 ENHRY, CDR2 SYGVKD. Unmatched junction bases numbered 13, after V lost 10 bases and J lost 9 bases. CDR3 DNA sequence: TGTGCCAGGAGAGGGACAGGGAGGGGTGGGCAGTACTTC. This codes for CARRGTGRGGQYF.

As DNA, the CDR3 is TGTGCCAGCAGTGAACGTCGGACAGGGCCTCAGCCCCAGCATTTT. As protein: CASSERRTGPQPQHF. The chain combines TRBV2 with TRBJ1-5, with TRBD1 identical over 8 bases. The CDR3 totals 15 residues. Germline loops: CDR1 SNHLY, CDR2 FYNNEI. The V and J ends lost 2 bases and 6 bases, in that order; junction bases with no gene match: 6.

The J gene is TRBJ2-7, the V gene TRBV14, with a possible D match to TRBD1 (5 bases). The CDR3 contains 17 residues. The germline CDR1 and CDR2 sequences are SGHDN and FVKESK. V was pared by 0 bases and J by 6 bases, with 21 bases between. The CDR3 nucleotides read TGTGCCAGCAGCCAAGATGGGGCCCGACGACGCACCGGCGAGCAGTACTTC. Residues: CASSQDGARRRTGEQYF.

The chain joins TRBV7-9 to TRBJ2-7, with D tentatively TRBD2 (5 bases). The length of the CDR3 is 14 residues. Trimming stripped 5 bases from V and 6 bases from J, with 17 bases between. Germline assignment: CDR1 SEHNR and CDR2 FQNEAQ (reference sequence). DNA for the CDR3: TGTGCCAGCAGCCGGGGAGTTGGGGTACCCGAGCAGTACTTC. Amino acid sequence: CASSRGVGVPEQYF.

CDR3 residues: CASSSWTSYEQYF. The CDR3 DNA is TGTGCCAGCAGCTCGTGGACTTCCTACGAGCAGTACTTC. The chain recombines TRBV5-4 with TRBJ2-7; TRBD2 is a possible D gene (5 bases). The V and J ends lost 3 bases and 1 base respectively, with 8 bases between them. This CDR3 has 13 amino acids. Germline loops: CDR1 SGHNT, CDR2 YYREEE (reference sequence).

The chain carries TRBV18 and TRBJ2-2, with TRBD1 matching 10 bases. Trimming at V came to 2 bases and at J to 4 bases, leaving 13 bases not matched to a gene. This CDR3 region has 19 residues. CDR1 is KGHSH, CDR2 LQKENI, per germline. The CDR3 nucleotides are TGTGCCAGCTCACCAAGGAGTGCTGGGACAGGGGTATTCACCGGGGAGCTGTTTTTT. It specifies CASSPRSAGTGVFTGELFF.

On this clone itself: This sample includes further DNA sequences coding for the same CDR3. The chain has TRBV19 and TRBJ2-5; no reliable D call. Trimming removed 4 bases at V and 5 bases at J, with 8 bases between. The CDR3 runs to 12 residues. In germline, CDR1 is LNHDA, CDR2 SQIVND (reference sequence). CDR3 sequence (DNA): TGTGCCAGTAGTACCTCCCGGGAGACCCAGTACTTC. Translating gives CASSTSRETQYF.

Comments on this clone: This same CDR3 is encoded by further DNA sequences in the sample. The chain couples TRBV28 to TRBJ1-3, with D possibly TRBD1 on 5 matching bases. The germline CDR1 and CDR2 sequences are MDHEN and SYDVKM. CDR3 length: 16 residues. V dropped 5 bases and J dropped 0 bases, with 14 bases sitting between them. CDR3 in DNA: TGTGCCAGCAGTCCCCGGGACTCCTACTCTGGAAACACCATATATTTT. Residues: CASSPRDSYSGNTIYF.

V and J are TRBV18 and TRBJ2-1; D may be TRBD2 (6 bases). V was shortened by 6 bases and J by 3 bases, with 15 bases between the two germline ends. The V gene's germline CDR1 is KGHSH and CDR2 LQKENI. The CDR3 length is 15 residues. CDR3 bases: TGTGCCAGCTCGCCCGGGAGTCGAGGCTACAATGAGCAGTTCTTC. Translating gives CASSPGSRGYNEQFF. Complete variable domain (other parts from reference TRBV18 and TRBJ2-1): NAGVMQNPRHLVRRRGQEARLRCSPMKGHSHVYWYRQLPEEGLKFMVYLQKENIIDESGMPKERFSAEFPKEGPSILRIQQVVRGDSAAYFCASSPGSRGYNEQFFGPGTRLTVL.

This clone has only one observation. This chain links TRBV5-3 with TRBJ2-7; the D call may be TRBD1 or TRBD2 (5 bases each). TRBV5-3 belongs to the ORF category, with a function that is uncertain. CDR3 length: 14 residues. V lost 1 base and J 7 bases, leaving 15 bases between the germline ends. The CDR3 here is CARSLFPGPGEQYF. The CDR3 DNA reads as TGTGCCAGAAGCTTGTTCCCGGGACCCGGGGAGCAGTACTTC.

The gene calls are TRBV28 and TRBJ2-3; 8 bases are shared with TRBD2. The CDR3 totals 14 residues. The V segment lost 1 base and the J segment 5 bases; nucleotides outside the gene matches: 2. The germline V gene has CDR1 MDHEN and CDR2 SYDVKM. DNA of the CDR3: TGTGCCAGCAGTTTATCCCTAGCGGGAGATACGCAGTATTTT. Amino acids: CASSLSLAGDTQYF. Full variable domain (rest looked up from reference TRBV28 and TRBJ2-3): DVKVTQSSRYLVKRTGEKVFLECVQDMDHENMFWYRQDPGLGLRLIYFSYDVKMKEKGDIPEGYSVSREKKERFSLILESASTNQTSMYLCASSLSLAGDTQYFGPGTRLTVL.

A few counts support this clone. This sequence joins TRBV30 and TRBJ2-1; 8 bases map to TRBD2. Looked up from germline, CDR1 is GTSNPN and CDR2 is SVGIG (reference sequence). The trim removed 5 bases at V and 5 bases at J, leaving 11 bases unmatched. The CDR3 consists of 15 residues. This chain's CDR3 is CAWSRDSAGDNEQFF. In DNA, the CDR3 is TGTGCCTGGTCCCGGGACTCAGCGGGGGACAATGAGCAGTTCTTC.

This clone was counted once. This sequence joins TRBV27 and TRBJ2-1; no firm D call. V lost 2 bases and J 6 bases, leaving 8 bases between the germline ends. There are 13 residues in the CDR3. CDR1 is MNHEY, CDR2 SMNVEV, per germline (reference sequence). In DNA form, the CDR3 reads TGTGCCAGCAGTTTAATTAGCCGCAATGAGCAGTTCTTC. Its translation is CASSLISRNEQFF.